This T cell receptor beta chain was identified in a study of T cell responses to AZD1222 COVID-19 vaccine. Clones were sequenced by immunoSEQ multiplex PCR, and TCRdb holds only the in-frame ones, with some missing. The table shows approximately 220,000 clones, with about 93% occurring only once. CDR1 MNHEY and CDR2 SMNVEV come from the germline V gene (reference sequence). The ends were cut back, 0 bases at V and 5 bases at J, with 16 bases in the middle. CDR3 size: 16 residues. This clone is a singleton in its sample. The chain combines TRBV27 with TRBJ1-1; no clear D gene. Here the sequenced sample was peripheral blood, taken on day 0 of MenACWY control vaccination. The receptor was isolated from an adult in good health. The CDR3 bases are TGTGCCAGCAGTTTATCGGAGCCCTCCGTGGGAACTGAAGCTTTCTTT. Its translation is CASSLSEPSVGTEAFF.